This T cell receptor (beta chain) was profiled in a study of blood T cell repertoires in COVID-19. Some clones are missing from TCRdb's copy, which holds only in-frame ones; the method was immunoSEQ multiplex PCR. The sample records around 60,000 clones, 84% being singletons. Germline V lookup: CDR1 GTSNPN, CDR2 SVGIG (reference sequence). CDR3 length equals 15 residues. Trimming removed 0 bases at V and 2 bases at J, with 11 bases between. The sample consisted of peripheral blood. The receptor was isolated from a woman aged 60-70 years with acute or convalescent COVID-19. This rearrangement joins TRBV30 to TRBJ2-1, with TRBD2 as a possible D gene (7 bases). CDR3 region: CAWSVGGGAYNEQFF. The DNA for the CDR3 is TGTGCCTGGAGTGTGGGCGGGGGCGCCTACAATGAGCAGTTCTTC.